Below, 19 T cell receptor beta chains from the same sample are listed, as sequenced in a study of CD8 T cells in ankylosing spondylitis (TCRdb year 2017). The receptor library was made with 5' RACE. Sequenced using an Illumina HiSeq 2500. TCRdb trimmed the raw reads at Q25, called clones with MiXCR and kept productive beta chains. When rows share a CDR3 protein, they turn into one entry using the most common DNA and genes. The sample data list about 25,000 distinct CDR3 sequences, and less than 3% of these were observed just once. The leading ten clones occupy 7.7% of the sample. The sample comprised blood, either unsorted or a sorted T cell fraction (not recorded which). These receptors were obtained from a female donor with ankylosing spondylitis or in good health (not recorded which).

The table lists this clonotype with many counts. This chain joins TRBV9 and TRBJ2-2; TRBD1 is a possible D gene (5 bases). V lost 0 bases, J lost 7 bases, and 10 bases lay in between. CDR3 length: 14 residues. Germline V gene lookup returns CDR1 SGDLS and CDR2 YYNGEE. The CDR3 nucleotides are TGTGCCAGCAGCGTAGAACAGGCTCTCGGGGAGCTGTTTTTT. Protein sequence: CASSVEQALGELFF.

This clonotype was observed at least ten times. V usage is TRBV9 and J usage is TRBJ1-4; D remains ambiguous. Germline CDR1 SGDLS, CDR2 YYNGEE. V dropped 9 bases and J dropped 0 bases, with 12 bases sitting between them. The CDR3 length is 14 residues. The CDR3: CATAREPTNEKLFF. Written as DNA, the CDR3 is TGTGCCACCGCGAGGGAGCCAACTAATGAAAAACTGTTTTTT.

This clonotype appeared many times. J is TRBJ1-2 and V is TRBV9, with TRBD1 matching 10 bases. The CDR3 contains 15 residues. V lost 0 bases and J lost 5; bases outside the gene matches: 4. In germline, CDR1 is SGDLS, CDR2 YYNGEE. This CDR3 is CASSVALGQGYGYTF. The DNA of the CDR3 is TGTGCCAGCAGCGTAGCGTTGGGACAGGGGTATGGCTACACCTTC.

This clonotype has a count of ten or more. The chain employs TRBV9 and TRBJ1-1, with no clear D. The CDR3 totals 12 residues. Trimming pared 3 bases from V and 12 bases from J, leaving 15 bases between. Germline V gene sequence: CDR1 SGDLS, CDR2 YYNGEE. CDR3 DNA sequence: TGTGCCAGCAGCGCCCCGGGAAAGAGTACTTTCTTT. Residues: CASSAPGKSTFF.

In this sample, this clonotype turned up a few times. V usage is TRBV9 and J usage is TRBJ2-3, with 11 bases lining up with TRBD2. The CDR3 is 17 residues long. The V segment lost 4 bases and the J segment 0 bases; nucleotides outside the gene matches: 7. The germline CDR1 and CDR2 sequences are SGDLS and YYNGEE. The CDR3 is CASSPGTSGRSTDTQYF. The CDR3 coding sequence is TGTGCCAGCAGCCCTGGGACTAGCGGAAGAAGCACAGATACGCAGTATTTT.

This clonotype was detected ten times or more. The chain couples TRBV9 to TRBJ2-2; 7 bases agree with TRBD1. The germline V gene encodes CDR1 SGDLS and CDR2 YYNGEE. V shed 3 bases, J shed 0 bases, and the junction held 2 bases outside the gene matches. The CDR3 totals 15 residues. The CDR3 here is CASSAGGANTGELFF. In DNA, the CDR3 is TGTGCCAGCAGCGCAGGGGGAGCGAACACCGGGGAGCTGTTTTTT.

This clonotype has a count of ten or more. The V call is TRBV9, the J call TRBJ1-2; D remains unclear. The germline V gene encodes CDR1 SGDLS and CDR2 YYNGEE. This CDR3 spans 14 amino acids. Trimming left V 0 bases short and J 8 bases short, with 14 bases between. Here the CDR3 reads CASSVGVEVWGYTF. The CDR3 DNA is TGTGCCAGCAGCGTAGGTGTCGAGGTGTGGGGCTACACCTTC.

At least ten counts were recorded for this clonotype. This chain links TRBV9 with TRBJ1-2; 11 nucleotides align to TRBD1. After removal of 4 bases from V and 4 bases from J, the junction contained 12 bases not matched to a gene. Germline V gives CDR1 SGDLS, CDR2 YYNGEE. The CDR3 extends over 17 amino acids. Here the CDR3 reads CASSRKTGQGDVYGYTF. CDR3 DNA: TGTGCCAGCAGCCGCAAGACGGGACAGGGGGATGTCTATGGCTACACCTTC.

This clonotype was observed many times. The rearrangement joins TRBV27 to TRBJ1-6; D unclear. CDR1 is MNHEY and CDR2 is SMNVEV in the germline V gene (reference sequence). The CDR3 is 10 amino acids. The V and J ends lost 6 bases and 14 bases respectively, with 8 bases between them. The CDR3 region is CASRPGSLHF. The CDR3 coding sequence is TGTGCCAGCAGGCCCGGGTCCCTCCACTTT.

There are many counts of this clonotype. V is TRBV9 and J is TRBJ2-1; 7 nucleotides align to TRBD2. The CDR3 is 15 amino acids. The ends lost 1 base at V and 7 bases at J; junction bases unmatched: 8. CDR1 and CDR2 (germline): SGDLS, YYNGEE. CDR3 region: CASSVSSGTVNEQFF. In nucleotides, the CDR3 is TGTGCCAGCAGCGTATCCAGCGGGACCGTGAATGAGCAGTTCTTC. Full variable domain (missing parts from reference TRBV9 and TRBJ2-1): DSGVTQTPKHLITATGQRVTLRCSPRSGDLSVYWYQQSLDQGLQFLIQYYNGEERAKGNILERFSAQQFPDLHSELNLSSLELGDSALYFCASSVSSGTVNEQFFGPGTRLTVL.

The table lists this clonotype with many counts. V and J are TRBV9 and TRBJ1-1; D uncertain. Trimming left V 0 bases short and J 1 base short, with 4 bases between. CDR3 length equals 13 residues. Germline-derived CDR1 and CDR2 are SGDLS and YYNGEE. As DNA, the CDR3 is TGTGCCAGCAGCGTAGATGGGAACACTGAAGCTTTCTTT. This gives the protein CASSVDGNTEAFF.

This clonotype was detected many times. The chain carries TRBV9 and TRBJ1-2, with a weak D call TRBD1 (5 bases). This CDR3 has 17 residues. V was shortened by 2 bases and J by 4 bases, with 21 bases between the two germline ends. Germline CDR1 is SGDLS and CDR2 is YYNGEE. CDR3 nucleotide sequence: TGTGCCAGCAGCGTTGGCAGGGCGCAAAACCCGTTCTATGGCTACACCTTC. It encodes CASSVGRAQNPFYGYTF.

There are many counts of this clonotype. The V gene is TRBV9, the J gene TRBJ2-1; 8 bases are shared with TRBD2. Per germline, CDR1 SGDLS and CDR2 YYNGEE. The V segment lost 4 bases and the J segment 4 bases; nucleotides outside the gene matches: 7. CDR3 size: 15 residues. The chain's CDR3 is CASSREGGPYNEQFF. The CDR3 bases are TGTGCCAGCAGCCGGGAGGGAGGGCCTTACAATGAGCAGTTCTTC.

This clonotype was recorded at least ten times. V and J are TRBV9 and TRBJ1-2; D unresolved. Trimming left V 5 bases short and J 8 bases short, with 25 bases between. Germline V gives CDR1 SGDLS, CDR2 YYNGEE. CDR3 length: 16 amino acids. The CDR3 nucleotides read TGTGCCAGCAGACCCTCCGGTGGAACACTCACGCGGGGCTACACCTTC. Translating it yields CASRPSGGTLTRGYTF.

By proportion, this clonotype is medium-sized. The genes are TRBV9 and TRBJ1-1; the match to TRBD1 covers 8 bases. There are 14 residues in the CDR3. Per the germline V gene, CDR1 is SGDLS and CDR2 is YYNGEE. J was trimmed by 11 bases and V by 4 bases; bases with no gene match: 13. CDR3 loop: CASSPGTGPLLAFF. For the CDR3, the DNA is TGTGCCAGCAGCCCCGGGACAGGCCCGCTGTTGGCTTTCTTT.

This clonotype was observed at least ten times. CDR3 amino acids: CASSALTANYGYTF. In DNA form, the CDR3 reads TGTGCCAGCAGCGCGTTGACTGCTAACTATGGCTACACCTTC. The genes are TRBV9 and TRBJ1-2, with D hard to call. Germline lookup yields CDR1 SGDLS and CDR2 YYNGEE. With 3 bases removed from V and 0 bases from J, the gap between germline ends came to 9 bases. This CDR3 spans 14 amino acids.

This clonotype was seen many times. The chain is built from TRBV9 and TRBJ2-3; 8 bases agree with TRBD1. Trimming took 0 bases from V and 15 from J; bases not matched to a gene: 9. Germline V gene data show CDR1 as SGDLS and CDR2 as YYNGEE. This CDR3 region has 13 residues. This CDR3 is CASSVGVQDRVYF. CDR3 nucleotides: TGTGCCAGCAGCGTAGGTGTCCAGGACAGGGTCTATTTT.

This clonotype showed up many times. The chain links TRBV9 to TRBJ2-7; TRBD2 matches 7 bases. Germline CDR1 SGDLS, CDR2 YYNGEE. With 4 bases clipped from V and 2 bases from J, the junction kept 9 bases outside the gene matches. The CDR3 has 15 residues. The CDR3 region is CASSRGEGRTYEQYF. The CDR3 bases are TGTGCCAGCAGCCGAGGGGAGGGGAGGACCTACGAGCAGTACTTC.

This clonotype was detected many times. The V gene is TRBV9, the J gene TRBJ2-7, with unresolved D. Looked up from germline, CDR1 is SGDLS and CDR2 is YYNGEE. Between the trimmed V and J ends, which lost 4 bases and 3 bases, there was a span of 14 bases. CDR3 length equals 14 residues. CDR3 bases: TGTGCCAGCAGCCCGAGACCGACGAGCTACGAGCAGTACTTC. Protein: CASSPRPTSYEQYF. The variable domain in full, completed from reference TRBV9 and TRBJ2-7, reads DSGVTQTPKHLITATGQRVTLRCSPRSGDLSVYWYQQSLDQGLQFLIQYYNGEERAKGNILERFSAQQFPDLHSELNLSSLELGDSALYFCASSPRPTSYEQYFGPGTRLTVT.